The 32 T cell receptor beta chains listed next were all sequenced from one sample in a study of cytomegalovirus exposure and HLA in healthy donors. Both 60 Vbeta primers and 13 Jbeta primers went into the PCR. The assay was immunoSEQ multiplex PCR, and TCRdb's table has in-frame clones only and misses some. The sample has 95,000 to 150,000 clones; over 60% are singletons. Sequencing used PBMCs. Receptors originate from a woman between 35 and 50 years old in good health and CMV-seropositive.

The chain has TRBV25-1 and TRBJ2-5; 7 nucleotides align to TRBD1. Germline lookup yields CDR1 MGHDK and CDR2 SYGVNS. V lost 8 bases, J lost 5 bases, and 14 bases stayed unmatched. The CDR3 sequence is 15 residues long. The CDR3 reads CASSPRQGGEETQYF. CDR3 nucleotides: TGTGCCAGCTCCCCACGACAGGGTGGCGAGGAGACCCAGTACTTC.

This chain connects TRBV15 to TRBJ1-5; 7 nucleotides agree with TRBD1. The germline V gene encodes CDR1 LNHNV and CDR2 YYDKDF (reference sequence). The CDR3 is 17 amino acids. V was pared by 3 bases and J by 2 bases, with 10 bases of the junction left unmatched. CDR3 sequence: CATSRTGILTGNQPQHF. The DNA for the CDR3 is TGTGCCACCAGCAGGACAGGGATCTTAACTGGCAATCAGCCCCAGCATTTT.

The genes are TRBV7-3 and TRBJ2-7; 12 positions match TRBD2. The trim removed 5 bases at V and 6 bases at J, leaving 5 bases unmatched. Per germline, CDR1 SGHTA and CDR2 FQGTGA. This CDR3 contains 14 residues. The CDR3 DNA sequence: TGTGCCAGCAGCCTCGGGGGACTAGCGGGCGAGCAGTACTTC. It translates to CASSLGGLAGEQYF.

The V and J genes are TRBV5-1 and TRBJ1-1; possible D gene TRBD1, 6 bases. CDR1 SGHRS and CDR2 YFSETQ come from the germline V gene. V shed 3 bases and J shed 0 bases, with 12 bases lying between them. CDR3 length equals 15 residues. The CDR3 here is CASSWLGGLNTEAFF. The CDR3 region has the DNA TGCGCCAGCAGCTGGCTGGGGGGGCTGAACACTGAAGCTTTCTTT.

This clone was observed a handful of times. The gene calls are TRBV5-1 and TRBJ1-6; 7 bases are a match to TRBD1. CDR3 size: 16 residues. Germline values: CDR1 SGHRS, CDR2 YFSETQ. Trimming removed 4 bases from V and 7 bases from J; junction bases left unmatched: 11. CDR3 residues: CASSRGAGGNNSPLHF. The CDR3 DNA reads TGCGCCAGCAGCCGGGGAGCAGGGGGAAACAATTCACCCCTCCACTTT.

CDR3 residues: CAISGLITGELFF. CDR3 in DNA: TGTGCCATCAGCGGACTGATCACCGGGGAGCTGTTTTTT. The chain uses TRBV10-3 and TRBJ2-2, with a tentative D call TRBD2 (5 bases). This CDR3 is built from 13 residues. The germline V gene has CDR1 ENHRY and CDR2 SYGVKD. Deletions cut 6 bases from V and 4 bases from J, with 9 bases between.

A few counts support this clone. The J gene is TRBJ2-1, the V gene TRBV7-9, with TRBD2 identical over 11 bases. Per the germline V gene, CDR1 is SEHNR and CDR2 is FQNEAQ (reference sequence). J was trimmed by 2 bases and V by 5 bases; bases with no gene match: 5. The CDR3 sequence is 16 residues long. The CDR3 DNA reads as TGTGCCAGCAGCCGGGGACTAGCGGAAACCTACAATGAGCAGTTCTTC. The encoded protein is CASSRGLAETYNEQFF. Using reference TRBV7-9 and TRBJ2-1 for the parts outside the CDR3, the full variable domain is DTGVSQNPRHKITKRGQNVTFRCDPISEHNRLYWYRQTLGQGPEFLTYFQNEAQLEKSRLLSDRFSAERPKGSFSTLEIQRTEQGDSAMYLCASSRGLAETYNEQFFGPGTRLTVL.

In this sample, this clone turned up a few times. The chain is built from TRBV29-1 and TRBJ2-2; 12 bases align to TRBD1. V lost 6 bases to trimming and J lost 3 bases; unmatched junction nucleotides: 5. Germline assignment: CDR1 SQVTM and CDR2 ANQGSEA. The CDR3 loop spans 15 amino acids. CDR3 in DNA: TGCAGCGTCCGGGACAGGGGGCGCGACACCGGGGAGCTGTTTTTT. The encoded protein is CSVRDRGRDTGELFF.

This clone was observed once. V gene TRBV7-3 combines with J gene TRBJ2-1; a possible D gene is TRBD2 (6 bases). Germline values: CDR1 SGHTA, CDR2 FQGTGA. The V end lost 5 bases, the J end lost 9 bases, and 20 bases lay between the germline ends. This CDR3 has 15 amino acids. CDR3 protein: CASSEAPTSLGEQFF. For the CDR3, the DNA is TGTGCCAGCAGCGAAGCCCCTACTAGCCTCGGTGAGCAGTTCTTC.

The CDR3 protein is CASSQSSGEQFF. Written as DNA, the CDR3 is TGTGCCAGCAGCCAAAGTTCGGGGGAGCAGTTCTTC. The chain carries TRBV4-2 and TRBJ2-1, with a possible D match to TRBD2 (5 bases). V dropped 2 bases and J dropped 10 bases, with 9 bases sitting between them. The CDR3 consists of 12 residues. Germline V gene data show CDR1 as LGHNA and CDR2 as YNFKEQ.

This chain links TRBV18 with TRBJ1-5, with D uncertain. The CDR3 covers 15 residues. Trimming pared 3 bases from V and 3 bases from J, leaving 12 bases between. Germline V gene lookup returns CDR1 KGHSH and CDR2 LQKENI. The DNA of the CDR3 is TGTGCCAGCTCACCGGTAGGCGGGGACAATCAGCCCCAGCATTTT. It translates to CASSPVGGDNQPQHF.

This clone was detected only once. This chain links TRBV6-1 with TRBJ2-3; TRBD2 matches at 11 bases. The V gene end was trimmed by 5 bases and the J gene end by 5 bases; junction bases not matched to a gene: 3. This CDR3 has 14 amino acids. Germline V gene data show CDR1 as MNHNS and CDR2 as SASEGT. The CDR3 sequence is CASSPGLAEDTQYF. The CDR3, as DNA: TGTGCCAGCAGTCCGGGACTAGCGGAAGATACGCAGTATTTT.

The V call is TRBV7-3, the J call TRBJ2-3; 7 nucleotides match TRBD1. Germline CDR1 and CDR2: SGHTA and FQGTGA. The CDR3 has 15 amino acids. The J segment lost 0 bases and the V segment lost 5 bases, leaving 5 bases of the junction unmatched. The DNA for the CDR3 is TGTGCCAGCAGCCAACGGGGACAGAGCACAGATACGCAGTATTTT. This sequence encodes CASSQRGQSTDTQYF.

This clone was seen only a few times. This chain uses TRBV6-5 with TRBJ1-2; TRBD1 is a possible D gene (5 bases). Trimming took 7 bases from V and 8 from J, leaving 23 bases between them. The CDR3 sequence is 15 residues long. The germline V gene encodes CDR1 MNHEY and CDR2 SVGAGI. The CDR3 DNA sequence: TGTGCCAGCACCAATGTGCCACAGGCGGTGGGGGGCTACACCTTC. Protein product: CASTNVPQAVGGYTF.

This chain uses TRBV9 with TRBJ2-1; 8 nucleotides line up with TRBD2. The CDR3 length is 18 residues. V shed 4 bases, J shed 4 bases, and the junction held 16 bases outside the gene matches. The germline gives CDR1 SGDLS, CDR2 YYNGEE. CDR3 sequence (DNA): TGTGCCAGCAGCCCTGGACTAGGAGCGGGAGTTTCTTACAATGAGCAGTTCTTC. It translates to CASSPGLGAGVSYNEQFF.

This clone was seen only a few times. V is TRBV6-5 and J is TRBJ1-2; 9 nucleotides match TRBD1. V was pared by 2 bases and J by 8 bases, with 3 bases of the junction left unmatched. Per germline, CDR1 MNHEY and CDR2 SVGAGI. The CDR3 extends over 13 amino acids. The CDR3 region has the DNA TGTGCCAGCAGTTACCTGGACAGGGGCGGCTACACCTTC. This codes for CASSYLDRGGYTF.

The V and J genes are TRBV11-1 and TRBJ2-3; 8 nucleotides line up with TRBD2. Germline trimming cut 2 bases from V and 2 bases from J; bases unmatched to any gene: 9. Per the germline V gene, CDR1 is SGHAT and CDR2 is FQDESV (reference sequence). This CDR3 has 17 residues. The CDR3 DNA is TGTGCCAGCAGCTTAAGACTCACTAGCGGCCCCACAGATACGCAGTATTTT. Its protein product is CASSLRLTSGPTDTQYF. The full variable domain, in which reference TRBV11-1 and TRBJ2-3 provide the parts outside the CDR3, is EAEVAQSPRYKITEKSQAVAFWCDPISGHATLYWYRQILGQGPELLVQFQDESVVDDSQLPKDRFSAERLKGVDSTLKIQPAELGDSAMYLCASSLRLTSGPTDTQYFGPGTRLTVL.

This clone has a single count. The rearrangement joins TRBV14 to TRBJ2-1; 9 bases align to TRBD2. The CDR3 extends over 16 amino acids. V was clipped by 4 bases and J by 4 bases; unmatched bases: 8. Germline CDR1 reads SGHDN; CDR2 reads FVKESK. CDR3 amino acids: CASSPREGWLYNEQFF. CDR3 nucleotides: TGTGCCAGCAGCCCGCGGGAGGGTTGGCTTTACAATGAGCAGTTCTTC.

The CDR3 protein is CASSLAFSSGNTEAFF. The CDR3 DNA follows: TGTGCCAGCAGCTTAGCGTTCTCCTCGGGGAACACTGAAGCTTTCTTT. The V gene is TRBV7-2, the J gene TRBJ1-1; D uncertain. The CDR3 runs 16 residues. Germline CDR1 reads SGHTA; CDR2 reads FQGNSA. Trimming shortened V by 0 bases and J by 1 base, and 12 bases separated the two germline ends.

The chain employs TRBV4-1 and TRBJ2-7; 9 bases align to TRBD1. The ends lost 3 bases at V and 5 bases at J; junction bases unmatched: 8. The germline V gene encodes CDR1 MGHRA and CDR2 YSYEKL. The CDR3 contains 15 residues. CDR3 region: CASSQREDRGNEQYF. The DNA of the CDR3 is TGCGCCAGCAGCCAGAGGGAGGACAGGGGCAACGAGCAGTACTTC.

The chain carries TRBV5-1 and TRBJ2-1; 10 bases map to TRBD2. The CDR3 is 15 amino acids. CDR1 is SGHRS and CDR2 is YFSETQ in the germline V gene. V dropped 2 bases and J dropped 8; count of bases not matched to a gene: 7. CDR3 DNA: TGCGCCAGCAGCTTTGTGGGACTAGCGACGGATGAGCAGTTCTTC. It codes for CASSFVGLATDEQFF.

CDR3 nucleotides: TGCGCCAGCAGCTTGGAAACCGCGGGGGCCATCCAATCCCACACAGATACGCAGTATTTT. Protein product: CASSLETAGAIQSHTDTQYF. The rearrangement links TRBV5-1 to TRBJ2-3; possible D gene TRBD2, 7 bases. Trimming removed 0 bases from V and 2 bases from J, with 25 bases in between. From germline, CDR1 is SGHRS and CDR2 YFSETQ. The CDR3 has 20 amino acids.

The rearrangement links TRBV29-1 to TRBJ2-5, with a weak D call TRBD2 (6 bases). The DNA matches TRBJ2-7 better at its end, which makes the J call doubtful. CDR1 is SQVTM and CDR2 is ANQGSEA in the germline V gene. This CDR3 is built from 16 residues. The CDR3 DNA sequence: TGCAGCGTTGAAGGGGGCCTGGACGGGAGCTCCTACGAGCAGTACTTC. Protein: CSVEGGLDGSSYEQYF.

The gene calls are TRBV7-8 and TRBJ1-4; D is unresolved. V lost 4 bases, J lost 8 bases, and 8 bases lay in between. In germline, CDR1 is SGHVS, CDR2 FQNEAQ. The CDR3 contains 12 residues. The CDR3 sequence is CASSSGEEKLFF. In DNA form, the CDR3 reads TGTGCCAGCAGCTCTGGTGAGGAAAAACTGTTTTTT.

V and J are TRBV21-1 and TRBJ2-6; TRBD1 reflects the table's D call only, with no check against the DNA. TRBV21-1 is a pseudogene segment. The CDR3 runs to 20 residues. CDR3 sequence reads: CASSSVDPRQGGSGANVLTF. The CDR3 DNA is TGTGCCAGCAGCAGCGTCGACCCCCGGCAGGGGGGCTCTGGGGCCAACGTCCTGACTTTC.

V usage is TRBV7-2 and J usage is TRBJ2-5; D is undetermined. V was shortened by 5 bases and J by 4 bases, with 14 bases between the two germline ends. The CDR3 contains 14 residues. The germline CDR1 and CDR2 sequences are SGHTA and FQGNSA. CDR3 sequence (DNA): TGTGCCAGCAGCCCTACTGCGGCTAGAGAGACCCAGTACTTC. It codes for CASSPTAARETQYF.

The chain couples TRBV27 to TRBJ2-7; 7 bases agree with TRBD2. The CDR3 runs 14 residues. The J segment lost 2 bases and the V segment lost 4 bases, leaving 5 bases of the junction unmatched. Germline V gene data show CDR1 as MNHEY and CDR2 as SMNVEV (reference sequence). The CDR3 spells CASSYSGTTYEQYF. DNA for the CDR3: TGTGCCAGCAGTTATTCCGGGACTACCTACGAGCAGTACTTC.

The chain uses TRBV5-1 and TRBJ1-1; the D gene is possibly TRBD1 (6 bases). Deletions cut 0 bases from V and 5 bases from J, with 14 bases between. The germline V gene encodes CDR1 SGHRS and CDR2 YFSETQ. The CDR3 is 15 amino acids. In DNA form, the CDR3 reads TGCGCCAGCAGCTTGGAAGGGGGGGGAGTTACTGAAGCTTTCTTT. Its protein product is CASSLEGGGVTEAFF.

The chain uses TRBV6-1 and TRBJ1-3; D not certain. The CDR3 has 13 amino acids. V dropped 9 bases and J dropped 4 bases, with 13 bases sitting between them. In germline, CDR1 is MNHNS, CDR2 SASEGT. The CDR3 spells CASRRAGGNTIYF. For the CDR3, the DNA is TGTGCCAGTAGGCGGGCGGGAGGAAACACCATATATTTT.

This clone was counted between two and nine times. This sequence joins TRBV27 and TRBJ1-6; 7 bases are a match to TRBD1. V gave up 6 bases and J gave up 10 bases; unmatched junction bases: 15. CDR3 length: 16 residues. Germline V CDR1 and CDR2: MNHEY, SMNVEV (reference sequence). The DNA for the CDR3 is TGTGCCAGCAGCCCAATTTGGCAGGGGGGTTACTCACCCCTCCACTTT. This codes for CASSPIWQGGYSPLHF.

V is TRBV1 and J is TRBJ2-3; the D call of TRBD2 is as the table states it, not checked on the DNA. TRBV1 is a documented pseudogene. The CDR3 contains 15 residues. The CDR3 DNA follows: TGCACCAGCAGCCAAGGCCGACTAGCCACCGATACGCAGTATTTT. Encoded protein: CTSSQGRLATDTQYF.

The chain uses TRBV5-1 and TRBJ1-2; D gene ambiguous. The CDR3 totals 13 residues. In germline, CDR1 is SGHRS, CDR2 YFSETQ. Trimming took off 2 bases at V and 6 bases at J, with 11 bases between the two ends. The CDR3 DNA reads TGCGCCAGCAGCTTAGGAGGAGCAAATGGCTACACCTTC. This sequence encodes CASSLGGANGYTF.